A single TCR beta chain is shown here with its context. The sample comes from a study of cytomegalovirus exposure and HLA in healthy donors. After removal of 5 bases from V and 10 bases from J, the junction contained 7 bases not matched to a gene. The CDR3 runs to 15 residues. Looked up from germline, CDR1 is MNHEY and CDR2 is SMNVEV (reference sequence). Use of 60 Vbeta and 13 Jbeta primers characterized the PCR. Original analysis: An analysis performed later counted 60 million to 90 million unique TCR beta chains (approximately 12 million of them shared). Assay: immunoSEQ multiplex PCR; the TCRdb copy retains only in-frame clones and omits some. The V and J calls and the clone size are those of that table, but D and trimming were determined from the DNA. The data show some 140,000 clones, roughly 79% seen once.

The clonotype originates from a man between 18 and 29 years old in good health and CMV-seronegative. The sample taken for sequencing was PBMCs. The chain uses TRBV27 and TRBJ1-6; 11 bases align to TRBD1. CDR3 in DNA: TGTGCCAGCAGTCTAGGGACAGGGGGTAGGTCACCCCTCCACTTT. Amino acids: CASSLGTGGRSPLHF.